A selection of T cell receptor beta chains follows, all from one sample in a study of immune characterization of retroperitoneal liposarcoma. TCRdb re-called the PCR reads with MiXCR, one entry per CDR3 protein. The sample shows over 8,000 distinct CDR3 sequences, 37% of them seen only once. Sequencing was carried out using tumor tissue. These receptors all come from a female donor with retroperitoneal liposarcoma. The CDR3 runs from the conserved cysteine through the conserved F or W. D genes are given only for firm matches. Size is stated for part of the rows, as once, few or many counts, or as a class when the clone is expanded.

clone size,D gene,J gene,V gene,CDR3 length,CDR3 DNA,CDR3 protein
.,.,TRBJ2-5,TRBV27,15,TGTGCCAGCAGTCCCGTGGCGGGGCCTTGGGAGACCCAGTACTTC,CASSPVAGPWETQYF
few,TRBD1,TRBJ2-5,TRBV6-1,14,TGTGCCAGCAGCCCCACAGGGGGTGGAGAGACCCAGTACTTC,CASSPTGGGETQYF
.,TRBD1,TRBJ1-2,TRBV6-8,15,TGTGCCAGCAGTTACTCGACGGGGACAGTGGGTGGCTACACCTTC,CASSYSTGTVGGYTF
.,TRBD2,TRBJ2-7,TRBV3-1,16,TGTGCCAGCAGCCAGGGGGGGGCTAGCGGGGTGTCCGAGCAGTACTTC,CASSQGGASGVSEQYF
few,.,TRBJ1-4,TRBV4-3,13,TGCGCCAGCAGCCAAAGGGTCGATGAAAAACTGTTTTTT,CASSQRVDEKLFF
.,TRBD2,TRBJ2-7,TRBV6-1,15,TGTGCCAGCAGTGAAAGGACTAGCGGGAGCTGGGAGCAGTACTTC,CASSERTSGSWEQYF
.,.,TRBJ1-5,TRBV6-1,14,TGTGCCAGCAACGCGCAGGGGTACAATCAGCCCCAGCATTTT,CASNAQGYNQPQHF
.,.,TRBJ2-7,TRBV6-1,16,TGTGCCAGCTCCAAAGGAGACAGGCTAATCTCCTACGAGCAGTACTTC,CASSKGDRLISYEQYF
few,.,TRBJ2-1,TRBV6-1,11,TGTGCCAGTGGAAGCTCCTACGAGCAGTTCTTC,CASGSSYEQFF
few,.,TRBJ1-1,TRBV6-1,13,TGTGCCAGCAGGGGAGGACAGTACACTGAAGCTTTCTTT,CASRGGQYTEAFF
large,.,TRBJ2-1,TRBV6-1,14,TGTGCCAGCAGTGAACGGGGGGCGAACAATGAGCAGTTCTTC,CASSERGANNEQFF
medium-sized,TRBD2,TRBJ2-1,TRBV6-5,15,TGTGCCAGCAGTTACTCGGCGGGAGGGTTGGATGAGCAGTTCTTC,CASSYSAGGLDEQFF
few,.,TRBJ2-1,TRBV7-2,16,TGTGCCAGCAGCCAAACGTTCGGGAGTAGGCACAATGAGCAGTTCTTC,CASSQTFGSRHNEQFF
.,.,TRBJ2-1,TRBV6-5,16,TGTGCCAGCAGTTACTCAGTGGTTATTAGCTCCTACGAGCAGTTCTTC,CASSYSVVISSYEQFF
few,.,TRBJ2-5,TRBV11-2,14,TGTGCCAGCAGCTTAGGGCCAGTACAAGAGACCCAGTACTTC,CASSLGPVQETQYF